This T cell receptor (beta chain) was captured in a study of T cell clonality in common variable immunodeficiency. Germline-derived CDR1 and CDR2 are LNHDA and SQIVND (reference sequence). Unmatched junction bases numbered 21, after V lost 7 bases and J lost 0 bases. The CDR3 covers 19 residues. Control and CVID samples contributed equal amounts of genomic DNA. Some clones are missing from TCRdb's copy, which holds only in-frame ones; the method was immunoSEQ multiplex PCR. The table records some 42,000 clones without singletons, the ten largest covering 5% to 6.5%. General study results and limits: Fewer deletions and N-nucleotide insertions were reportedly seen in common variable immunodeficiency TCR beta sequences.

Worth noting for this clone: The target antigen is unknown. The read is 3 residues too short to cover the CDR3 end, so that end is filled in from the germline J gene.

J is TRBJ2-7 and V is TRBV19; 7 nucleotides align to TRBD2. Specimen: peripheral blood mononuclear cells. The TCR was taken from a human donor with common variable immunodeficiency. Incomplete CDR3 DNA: TGTGCCAGTACTTCCCGGTCCCTAGCGGACCAAGTTGACTCCTACGAG. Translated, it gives CASTSRSLADQVDSYE. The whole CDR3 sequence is CASTSRSLADQVDSYEQYF.